A selection of T cell receptor beta chains follows, all from one sample in a study of shared clonotypes between healthy human individuals. The method was immunoSEQ multiplex PCR; TCRdb's version includes in-frame clones alone and lacks a portion of them. The sample lists some 1 million clones; about 75% were seen once. The sample comprised memory CD4+ T cells sorted from blood. These receptors all come from a man in his late teens or twenties in good health. Each CDR3 is given with its conserved first and last residue. The D gene is left open where the match is weak. Size is stated for part of the rows, as once, few or many counts, or as a class when the clone is expanded.

.,TRBV6-7,.,TRBJ1-6,TGTGCCAGCAGGGACAATTCACCCCTCCACTTT,CASRDNSPLHF
.,TRBV11-2,.,TRBJ1-6,TGTGCCAGCAGCTTCGTTAGCCACGCGGTGGGGAGTTCACCCCTCCACTTT,CASSFVSHAVGSSPLHF
TRBD1,TRBV6-5,few,TRBJ1-5,TGTGCCAGCAGTTCCGACAGGGAGGGCAATCAGCCCCAGCATTTT,CASSSDREGNQPQHF
TRBD2,TRBV9,.,TRBJ2-7,TGTGCCAGCAAGACTAGCGGTCCCTCCTACGAGCAGTACTTC,CASKTSGPSYEQYF
.,TRBV5-6,.,TRBJ1-2,TGTGCCAGCAGCTTGGTCGGGAATACCGGGGGCTACACCTTC,CASSLVGNTGGYTF
TRBD2,TRBV2,.,TRBJ2-2,TGTGCCAGCAGGGATGGGGTAGCGGGAGCTGGCGGGGAGCTGTTTTTT,CASRDGVAGAGGELFF
.,TRBV19,.,TRBJ2-5,TGTGCCAGTAGTGGATCCGGGACGGGACAAGAGACCCAGTACTTC,CASSGSGTGQETQYF
TRBD1,TRBV7-8,.,TRBJ1-2,TGTGCCAGCAGCTCACCCGGGACAGCGATCCTTAACTATGGCTACACCTTC,CASSSPGTAILNYGYTF
.,TRBV2,.,TRBJ2-2,TGTGCCAGCAGTGAAGGGCCCATAAGGACCGGGGAGCTGTTTTTT,CASSEGPIRTGELFF
TRBD2,TRBV4-3,.,TRBJ2-3,TGCGCCAGCAGCCGAACGGTAGCGGGAGGGGATACGCAGTATTTT,CASSRTVAGGDTQYF
.,TRBV5-1,.,TRBJ1-4,TGCGCCAGCAGCTCCTCCGGGACGGACGAAAAACTGTTTTTT,CASSSSGTDEKLFF
.,TRBV6-1,.,TRBJ1-6,TGTGCCAGCACCAGGGTCGGCTCACCCCTCCACTTT,CASTRVGSPLHF
TRBD2,TRBV18,.,TRBJ2-7,TGTGCCAGCTCACAGATGGGGCCCAGCGGGAGTAACGAGCAGTACTTC,CASSQMGPSGSNEQYF
.,TRBV28,few,TRBJ1-5,TGTGCCAGCAGACTGCCAGGGGACAATCAGCCCCAGCATTTT,CASRLPGDNQPQHF
.,TRBV7-2,.,TRBJ2-5,TGTGCCAGCAGCGTCTCCGGGACCCAGGGAGAGACCCAGTACTTC,CASSVSGTQGETQYF
.,TRBV10-2,.,TRBJ1-2,TGCGCCAGCAGTGAGGGCAGCTCTAACACCTTC,CASSEGSSNTF
TRBD1,TRBV18,.,TRBJ1-4,TGTGCCAGCTCACCCCAGGGGGCAGGGCGTAATGAAAAACTGTTTTTT,CASSPQGAGRNEKLFF
.,TRBV4-3,.,TRBJ2-1,TGCGCCAGCAGCCAAGATGAAGTTCTCGGGGCCCGGGGGAATGAGCAGTTCTTC,CASSQDEVLGARGNEQFF
.,TRBV10-3,.,TRBJ1-2,TGTGCCATCAGTGAGTCCGGGCCAGTGTATGGCTACACCTTC,CAISESGPVYGYTF
TRBD2,TRBV19,.,TRBJ2-3,TGTGCCAGTAGTGCTAGCGGGAGGCGCACAGATACGCAGTATTTT,CASSASGRRTDTQYF
TRBD2,TRBV11-2,.,TRBJ2-2,TGTGCCAGCAGCTTAGCAACTAGCGGTAACACCGGGGAGCTGTTTTTT,CASSLATSGNTGELFF
.,TRBV11-2,.,TRBJ2-1,TGTGCCAGCAGCTTAGGGGCCACGGCTTACAATGAGCAGTTCTTC,CASSLGATAYNEQFF
.,TRBV10-3,.,TRBJ1-3,TGTGCCATCAGTGAGTCCGTGGCCACCATATATTTT,CAISESVATIYF
.,TRBV6-1,.,TRBJ2-3,TGTGCCAGCAGAGATGGACGGTCTAGCACAGATACGCAGTATTTT,CASRDGRSSTDTQYF
.,TRBV7-9,.,TRBJ1-6,TGTGCCAGCAGCTCAGACGGTGGTACACCCCTCCACTTT,CASSSDGGTPLHF
.,TRBV27,.,TRBJ1-2,TGTGCCAGCACGAAAGGGGGTGGCTATGGCTACACCTTC,CASTKGGGYGYTF
.,TRBV30,.,TRBJ2-7,TGTGCCTGGAGTGTAAGGGGGTTAATTGACGAGCAGTACTTC,CAWSVRGLIDEQYF
TRBD2,TRBV15,.,TRBJ2-3,TGTGCCACCAGCAGGGAGACTAGCGGGAGGGCCGTGACGCAGTATTTT,CATSRETSGRAVTQYF
TRBD1,TRBV6-1,.,TRBJ1-2,TGTGCCAGCAGCACGTTTGGGACAGGGACCTATGGCTACACCTTC,CASSTFGTGTYGYTF
.,TRBV6-1,.,TRBJ1-1,TGTGCCAGCAGAACCCAAGCTCAGGGTTTCGGTGAAGCTTTCTTT,CASRTQAQGFGEAFF
.,TRBV10-1,.,TRBJ2-1,TGCGCCAGCAGCACTAGCCTGCCCTTGAATGAGCAGTTCTTC,CASSTSLPLNEQFF
TRBD1,TRBV9,once,TRBJ2-3,TGTGCCAGCAGCGTAGGGAGGGGGACAGGGGATACGCAGTATTTT,CASSVGRGTGDTQYF
.,TRBV6-6,.,TRBJ2-3,TGTGCCAGCAGAAATTCCGACCTATCCACAGATACGCAGTATTTT,CASRNSDLSTDTQYF
TRBD2,TRBV27,.,TRBJ2-1,TGTGCCAGCAGACAGGGACTAGCGGGACTTAATGAGCAGTTCTTC,CASRQGLAGLNEQFF
.,TRBV2,.,TRBJ1-4,TGTGCCAGCACGGCGGCAACTAATGAAAAACTGTTTTTT,CASTAATNEKLFF
.,TRBV6-4,once,TRBJ2-5,TGTGCCAGCAGTCGTATACAGGGTCCCCAAGAGACCCAGTACTTC,CASSRIQGPQETQYF
.,TRBV7-9,.,TRBJ1-2,TGTGCCAGCAGCGCCCGGACAGACGGCTACACCTTC,CASSARTDGYTF
TRBD1,TRBV20-1,.,TRBJ1-2,TGCAGTGCTGTTACCAGGGGGCACACCTTC,CSAVTRGHTF
.,TRBV14,.,TRBJ2-6,TGTGCCAGCAGCCAGGGAGTAACGGGGGCCAACGTCCTGACTTTC,CASSQGVTGANVLTF
TRBD1,TRBV5-1,.,TRBJ1-6,TGCGCCAGCAGCTTGGGGACAGGGCGGGGGTCACCCCTCCACTTT,CASSLGTGRGSPLHF
.,TRBV29-1,.,TRBJ2-5,TGCAGCGCCCTCGACGGGGCTCAAGAGACCCAGTACTTC,CSALDGAQETQYF
.,TRBV7-8,once,TRBJ2-7,TGTGCCAGCAGCACCAAGGACGCGCCGGTGTGGGCCTACGAGCAGTACTTC,CASSTKDAPVWAYEQYF
.,TRBV27,many,TRBJ1-2,TGTGCCAGCAGTTTATCTACGGTGGGCTATGGCTACACCTTC,CASSLSTVGYGYTF
.,TRBV7-9,.,TRBJ2-1,TGTGCCAGCACTCAAGGGGGGGGTCCCTACAATGAGCAGTTCTTC,CASTQGGGPYNEQFF
TRBD1,TRBV7-8,few,TRBJ1-5,TGTGCCAGCAGCCCACAGGGGTCTTATCAGCCCCAGCATTTT,CASSPQGSYQPQHF
.,TRBV7-2,.,TRBJ2-7,TGTGCCAGCAGCTATAACACGGTCGAAAGGCTCGGATACGAGCAGTACTTC,CASSYNTVERLGYEQYF
TRBD2,TRBV11-2,.,TRBJ2-3,TGTGCCAGCAGCTTCGCCGGGGGGGATGCAGATACGCAGTATTTT,CASSFAGGDADTQYF
.,TRBV19,.,TRBJ2-2,TGTGCCAGTATTGGGCTAGCGACGAGCGGGACCGGGGAGCTGTTTTTT,CASIGLATSGTGELFF
.,TRBV6-5,.,TRBJ1-3,TGTGCCAGCAGTTGGACCAGGCCTCACTCTGGAAACACCATATATTTT,CASSWTRPHSGNTIYF
.,TRBV6-5,few,TRBJ1-5,TGTGCCAGCAGTTACTCTACCACTCTTGGGGATCAGCCCCAGCATTTT,CASSYSTTLGDQPQHF
.,TRBV28,.,TRBJ1-4,TGTGCCAGCAGTCAACCGACAGGCTCTAATGAAAAACTGTTTTTT,CASSQPTGSNEKLFF
TRBD2,TRBV5-1,.,TRBJ2-7,TGCGCCAGCAGCCCCTCTCGGAGCGGGGCAAGCTCCTACGAGCAGTACTTC,CASSPSRSGASSYEQYF
.,TRBV9,.,TRBJ2-1,TGTGCCAGCAGCGGACCAGGGTCAACAAGGTACAATGAGCAGTTCTTC,CASSGPGSTRYNEQFF
.,TRBV11-2,.,TRBJ2-7,TGTGCCAGCAGCTTAGTACGTAGCGGAAGGTGGGAGCAGTACTTC,CASSLVRSGRWEQYF
.,TRBV6-1,.,TRBJ1-5,TGTGCCAGCAGTGAAATAGGGGGAAGCAATCAGCCCCAGCATTTT,CASSEIGGSNQPQHF